The clone carrying this T cell receptor beta chain has only one observation. The antigen is unknown. The sample comes from a study of T cell responses to AZD1222 COVID-19 vaccine. Germline V gene sequence: CDR1 LNHDA, CDR2 SQIVND (reference sequence). Deletions cut 5 bases from V and 5 bases from J, with 13 bases between. The CDR3 is 13 residues long. TCRdb's copy holds only in-frame clones and misses some; the assay was immunoSEQ multiplex PCR. The table shows around 120,000 clones, with about 93% occurring only once. Study findings and constraints: Clonal diversity may have been underestimated in mostly white British donors. Vaccine-associated CD4 TCRs spanned spike, dominant at 160-218 and 743-854.

The chain carries TRBV19 and TRBJ2-7; perhaps TRBD1 as D (8 bases). The receptor was derived from an adult who received the AZD1222 COVID-19 vaccine. Sequencing was performed on peripheral blood, taken 28 days after the second AZD1222 dose. CDR3 in amino acids: CASSYRGGDEQYF. The CDR3 DNA sequence: TGTGCCAGTAGTTACAGGGGGGGCGACGAGCAGTACTTC.